The 7 T cell receptor beta chains given below trace back to one sample, sequenced in a study of blood T cell repertoires in COVID-19. The repertoire was sequenced with immunoSEQ multiplex PCR; TCRdb's copy has only in-frame clones and lacks some. There are around 63,000 clones in the sample; roughly 85% occur only once, and under 1.5% lies in the top ten. The sample taken for sequencing was peripheral blood. These receptors were taken from a woman older than 75 with acute or convalescent COVID-19.

This clone was observed once. The J gene is TRBJ1-2, the V gene TRBV9; no clear D. Trimming cost V 1 base and J 7 bases, with 11 bases left between them. Germline CDR1 and CDR2: SGDLS and YYNGEE. CDR3 length: 13 amino acids. CDR3 amino acids: CASSVPGIGGYTF. The CDR3 bases are TGTGCCAGCAGCGTACCGGGGATCGGTGGCTACACCTTC.

The gene calls are TRBV7-6 and TRBJ2-1; perhaps TRBD1 as D (6 bases). Trimming cost V 3 bases and J 13 bases, with 10 bases left between them. The CDR3 is 11 residues long. Per the germline V gene, CDR1 is SGHVS and CDR2 is FNYEAQ. CDR3 nucleotides: TGTGCCAGCAGCTTGAGGACAGAACAGTTCTTC. This encodes CASSLRTEQFF.

V gene TRBV9 combines with J gene TRBJ2-1; 8 bases match TRBD2. The germline V gene encodes CDR1 SGDLS and CDR2 YYNGEE. This CDR3 comprises 15 residues. Trimming took 3 bases from V and 3 from J; bases not matched to a gene: 5. The CDR3 here is CASSERERSYNEQFF. The CDR3 nucleotides read TGTGCCAGCAGCGAGCGGGAGCGAAGCTACAATGAGCAGTTCTTC.

DNA of the CDR3: TGCGCCAGCAGCTTTAACAGGGGGAACACTGAAGCTTTCTTT. Residues: CASSFNRGNTEAFF. This chain joins TRBV5-1 and TRBJ1-1; 7 positions match TRBD1. CDR1 is SGHRS, CDR2 YFSETQ, per germline. The CDR3 consists of 14 residues. V dropped 2 bases and J dropped 1; count of bases not matched to a gene: 2.

This clone was seen once. This rearrangement joins TRBV28 to TRBJ2-3; TRBD2 matches 9 bases. The CDR3 sequence is 15 residues long. Germline lookup yields CDR1 MDHEN and CDR2 SYDVKM. With 5 bases clipped from V and 3 bases from J, the junction kept 6 bases outside the gene matches. CDR3 loop: CASSLSGSETDTQYF. CDR3 DNA: TGTGCCAGCAGTCTTAGCGGGAGTGAAACAGATACGCAGTATTTT.

The V call is TRBV6-5, the J call TRBJ2-1; 8 positions match TRBD2. The CDR3 extends over 15 amino acids. Germline lookup yields CDR1 MNHEY and CDR2 SVGAGI. Trimming cost V 6 bases and J 10 bases; bases outside gene matches: 14. The CDR3 reads CASSFGTPGREEQFF. The CDR3 nucleotides read TGTGCCAGCAGCTTCGGGACCCCCGGGAGGGAAGAGCAGTTCTTC.

The chain links TRBV6-5 to TRBJ2-7, with D perhaps matching TRBD1 (5 bases). CDR3 length: 13 residues. The germline CDR1 and CDR2 sequences are MNHEY and SVGAGI. V dropped 8 bases and J dropped 3 bases, with 14 bases sitting between them. CDR3 protein: CASRLGRDYEQYF. CDR3 sequence (DNA): TGTGCCAGCCGGCTTGGCAGGGACTACGAGCAGTACTTC.